Following are 10 T cell receptor beta chains from one sample sequenced in a study of neurological immune-mediated disorders. Via MiXCR, TCRdb re-called the 5' RACE reads, giving one row per CDR3 protein. Of approximately 89,000 distinct CDR3 sequences listed, approximately 13% are singletons. This sample's time point: longitudinal time-point 2. The specimen was PBMCs. These receptors all come from a female donor with HTLV-1-associated myelopathy (HAM/TSP).

The chain employs TRBV28 and TRBJ2-3, with TRBD1 identical over 8 bases. The V gene end was trimmed by 5 bases and the J gene end by 8 bases; junction bases not matched to a gene: 3. This CDR3 comprises 12 residues. Germline assignment: CDR1 MDHEN and CDR2 SYDVKM. Written as DNA, the CDR3 is TGTGCCAGCAGTGGGGACAGGTCTACGCAGTATTTT. It is translated as CASSGDRSTQYF.

In this sample, this clonotype turned up many times. The chain employs TRBV5-1 and TRBJ2-4; the match to TRBD2 covers 9 bases. The V segment lost 3 bases and the J segment 0 bases; nucleotides outside the gene matches: 4. CDR1 is SGHRS, CDR2 YFSETQ, per germline. This CDR3 has 16 residues. DNA of the CDR3: TGCGCCAGCAGCTCGAGCGGGGGGATAGCCAAAAACATTCAGTACTTC. It encodes CASSSSGGIAKNIQYF.

At least ten counts were recorded for this clonotype. The V gene is TRBV27, the J gene TRBJ2-1, with 9 bases aligning to TRBD2. The CDR3 length is 15 residues. The germline V gene has CDR1 MNHEY and CDR2 SMNVEV (reference sequence). The V segment lost 5 bases and the J segment 6 bases; nucleotides outside the gene matches: 8. The CDR3 here is CASSTGLAFSNEQFF. Written as DNA, the CDR3 is TGTGCCAGCAGTACAGGACTAGCGTTCTCCAATGAGCAGTTCTTC.

This clonotype was observed many times. V usage is TRBV7-3 and J usage is TRBJ2-6, with D possibly TRBD2 on 5 matching bases. The germline CDR1 and CDR2 sequences are SGHTA and FQGTGA. This CDR3 comprises 14 residues. The V gene lost 5 bases and the J gene lost 0 bases, with 5 bases spanning the gap. The CDR3 reads CASSRGSGANVLTF. The CDR3 DNA reads TGTGCCAGCAGCCGGGGCTCTGGGGCCAACGTCCTGACTTTC.

There are many counts of this clonotype. J is TRBJ2-1 and V is TRBV7-9; 7 bases fit TRBD1. CDR3 length: 13 residues. The germline V gene has CDR1 SEHNR and CDR2 FQNEAQ (reference sequence). The ends lost 3 bases at V and 10 bases at J; junction bases unmatched: 6. The chain's CDR3 is CASSFKGAGEQFF. CDR3 DNA: TGTGCCAGCAGCTTTAAGGGGGCGGGCGAGCAGTTCTTC.

This clonotype showed up many times. The chain couples TRBV5-1 to TRBJ1-6; D possibly corresponds to TRBD1 (6 bases). This CDR3 region has 16 residues. Deletions cut 4 bases from V and 9 bases from J, with 20 bases between. In germline, CDR1 is SGHRS, CDR2 YFSETQ. The CDR3 DNA follows: TGCGCCAGCAGCCCATCCCCAGGACAGTGGGGTTCACCCCTCCACTTT. It specifies CASSPSPGQWGSPLHF.

This clonotype has ten or more counts. The rearrangement joins TRBV5-5 to TRBJ2-3, with TRBD1 matching over 7 bases. Germline CDR1 reads SGHKS; CDR2 reads YYEKEE (reference sequence). Trimming cost V 0 bases and J 0 bases; bases outside gene matches: 4. The CDR3 has 16 amino acids. The CDR3 here is CASSLDGTASTDTQYF. CDR3 bases: TGTGCCAGCAGCTTGGATGGGACAGCCAGCACAGATACGCAGTATTTT.

This clonotype showed up many times. The chain combines TRBV5-5 with TRBJ2-6; D is undetermined. This CDR3 comprises 15 residues. V lost 2 bases and J lost 0, with 6 bases in between. CDR1 SGHKS and CDR2 YYEKEE come from the germline V gene (reference sequence). In nucleotides, the CDR3 is TGTGCCAGCAGCTTAAGTCCCTCTGGGGCCAACGTCCTGACTTTC. It is translated as CASSLSPSGANVLTF. Supplemented by reference TRBV5-5 and TRBJ2-6, the full variable domain reads DAGVTQSPTHLIKTRGQQVTLRCSPISGHKSVSWYQQVLGQGPQFIFQYYEKEERGRGNFPDRFSARQFPNYSSELNVNALLLGDSALYLCASSLSPSGANVLTFGAGSRLTVL.

The chain carries TRBV20-1 and TRBJ2-7, with D perhaps TRBD1 or TRBD2 (6 bases each). This CDR3 spans 14 amino acids. Trimming pared 6 bases from V and 1 base from J, leaving 16 bases between. Germline assignment: CDR1 DFQATT and CDR2 SNEGSKA (reference sequence). The CDR3 DNA is TGCAGTGCCCATATCGGGGGCCTTTCCTACGAGCAGTACTTC. Its translation is CSAHIGGLSYEQYF.

This clonotype has a count of ten or more. The V gene is TRBV6-5, the J gene TRBJ2-4; tentative D call: TRBD1 (5 bases). The germline V and J ends were trimmed by 0 bases and 0 bases, with 6 bases remaining between them. This CDR3 is 15 amino acids long. CDR1 is MNHEY, CDR2 SVGAGI, per germline. The CDR3 sequence is CASSYSGQAKNIQYF. The CDR3 bases are TGTGCCAGCAGTTACTCTGGACAAGCCAAAAACATTCAGTACTTC.